Listed below are T cell receptor beta chains from one sample, sequenced in a study of a mutant IDH1 vaccine in newly diagnosed glioma. For these receptors, no antigen is known. TCRdb keeps only in-frame clones here, not all; method: immunoSEQ multiplex PCR. The sample has under 40,000 clones; more than 75% are singletons. The sequences come from PBMCs, collected from a glioma patient whose treatment included an IDH1 peptide vaccine. The source is a woman aged 40-49 years with glioma. Both conserved end residues are part of each CDR3. The order of the fields is V gene, D gene, clone size, J gene, CDR3 DNA, CDR3 protein. D genes are given only for firm matches. Only some rows state a clone size, as once, few, many or a class for expanded clones.

TRBV5-1	TRBD1	few	TRBJ1-1	TGCGCCAGCAGCGGACGGACAGGGCGAGACACTGAAGCTTTCTTT	CASSGRTGRDTEAFF
TRBV5-8	.	.	TRBJ2-7	TGTGCCAGCACAGGGGCCAACGAGCAGTACTTC	CASTGANEQYF
TRBV10-2	.	.	TRBJ1-2	TGCGCCAGCAGTGATCGGTCAGCTAAAAACTATGGCTACACCTTC	CASSDRSAKNYGYTF
TRBV9	TRBD2	.	TRBJ2-5	TGTGCCAGCATTGGCGCCCAGCGGGGGACACAAGAGACCCAGTACTTC	CASIGAQRGTQETQYF
TRBV18	.	.	TRBJ2-4	TGTGCCAGCTCACCCGTGCAGGAGACTGGGGAAACGGTTCAGTACTTC	CASSPVQETGETVQYF
TRBV11-2	.	.	TRBJ1-1	TGTGCCAGCAGCTTAGGCGGGGAAAACACTGAAGCTTTCTTT	CASSLGGENTEAFF
TRBV2	.	once	TRBJ1-6	TGTGCCAGCAGACCAAATTCACCCCTCCACTTT	CASRPNSPLHF
TRBV5-1	.	.	TRBJ2-1	TGCGCCAGCAGCTTAGCCAATGAGCAGTTCTTC	CASSLANEQFF
TRBV19	.	few	TRBJ2-2	TGTGCCAGTAGTACTCAGGGACTCCAGTTCAACACCGGGGAGCTGTTTTTT	CASSTQGLQFNTGELFF
TRBV6-5	.	once	TRBJ1-5	TGTGCCAGCAGTTATGGTCGGAATCAGCCCCAGCATTTT	CASSYGRNQPQHF
TRBV6-1	TRBD1	.	TRBJ2-1	TGTGCCAGCAGTGGGGGACAGGGGAGCGATGAGCAGTTCTTC	CASSGGQGSDEQFF
TRBV7-2	.	.	TRBJ2-7	TGTGCCAGCAGCTTAGATCCAGCGGGTGGCTACGAGCAGTACTTC	CASSLDPAGGYEQYF
TRBV15	.	.	TRBJ1-6	TGTGCCACCAGCAGAGGTAGCCCCAATAATTCACCCCTCCACTTT	CATSRGSPNNSPLHF
TRBV2	.	few	TRBJ2-2	TGTGCCAGCAGTGACCTTGCCGGGGAGCTGTTTTTT	CASSDLAGELFF
TRBV7-6	.	.	TRBJ2-7	TGTGCCAGCAGCCAGATCGATGAGGGAACCTACGAGCAGTACTTC	CASSQIDEGTYEQYF
TRBV5-1	.	.	TRBJ2-2	TGCGCCAGCAAGGAACAGGCGGCGAACACCGGGGAGCTGTTTTTT	CASKEQAANTGELFF
TRBV7-2	.	.	TRBJ2-3	TGTGCCAGCAGCCCAAACAGGGATACGCAGTATTTT	CASSPNRDTQYF
TRBV5-1	.	once	TRBJ2-2	TGCGCCAGCAGCTTAAGATCCGACTCCGAGCTGTTTTTT	CASSLRSDSELFF
TRBV6-5	.	.	TRBJ1-3	TGTGCCAGCAGCCTGTCTTTAGGAAACACCATATATTTT	CASSLSLGNTIYF
TRBV27	.	.	TRBJ1-1	TGTGCCAGCAGTTTCTTGGGTATGAACACTGAAGCTTTCTTT	CASSFLGMNTEAFF
TRBV29-1	.	.	TRBJ2-2	TGCAGCGTCCGCTTCTCCGGGGGGCGAACCGGGGAGCTGTTTTTT	CSVRFSGGRTGELFF
TRBV6-1	TRBD2	.	TRBJ2-5	TGTGCCAGCAGTGAACTAGCGGGGGGGCGATCAAGGGAGACCCAGTACTTC	CASSELAGGRSRETQYF
TRBV5-1	TRBD1	once	TRBJ2-7	TGCGCCAGCAGCTTGTCGACAGGGACAACCTACGAGCAGTACTTC	CASSLSTGTTYEQYF
TRBV7-8	.	.	TRBJ1-1	TGTGCCAGCAGCTTAGGTCAGGCCAACACTGAAGCTTTCTTT	CASSLGQANTEAFF
TRBV19	.	.	TRBJ2-2	TGTGCCAGTAGTGTGCGGGCGACAGGTAGCACCGGGGAGCTGTTTTTT	CASSVRATGSTGELFF
TRBV5-1	TRBD2	once	TRBJ2-1	TGCGCCAGTCGGGGGGTCGTCCAGCGGAGCCACAATGAGCAGTTCTTC	CASRGVVQRSHNEQFF
TRBV30	.	.	TRBJ1-2	TGTGCCTGGAGCGAGGACAACTATGGCTACACCTTC	CAWSEDNYGYTF
TRBV5-1	.	.	TRBJ2-1	TGCGCCAGCAGCTTGCAAGGTGAAAATGAGCAGTTCTTC	CASSLQGENEQFF
TRBV5-4	.	.	TRBJ1-4	TGTGCCAGCACAGGGGCTAATGAAAAACTGTTTTTT	CASTGANEKLFF
TRBV30	.	.	TRBJ1-5	TGTGCCTGGACTGTGGGATCGAATCAGCCCCAGCATTTT	CAWTVGSNQPQHF
TRBV5-6	.	.	TRBJ2-3	TGTGCCAGCACTGACTTCACAGATACGCAGTATTTT	CASTDFTDTQYF
TRBV5-1	.	.	TRBJ1-2	TGCGCCAGCAGCTTGGAAGGAATCCCCTCTCATGGCTACACCTTC	CASSLEGIPSHGYTF
TRBV7-8	.	.	TRBJ1-2	TGTGCCAGCAGCTTAGAGGGACCGTGGGACGGCTACACCTTC	CASSLEGPWDGYTF
TRBV2	TRBD1	.	TRBJ2-2	TGTGCCAGCACCTTACAGGGGGCGAATAACGGGGAGCTGTTTTTT	CASTLQGANNGELFF
TRBV5-1	.	few	TRBJ1-4	TGCGCCAGCAGCCCCGGCCAGAGGTATGAAAAACTGTTTTTT	CASSPGQRYEKLFF
TRBV2	.	few	TRBJ1-5	TGTGCCAGCAGTGACCCGGACAACAATCAGCCCCAGCATTTT	CASSDPDNNQPQHF
TRBV30	TRBD1	few	TRBJ1-2	TGTGCCTGGAGGGACAGGGGTCACTATGGCTACACCTTC	CAWRDRGHYGYTF
TRBV6-5	.	few	TRBJ2-2	TGTGCCAGCAGTTATTCTTTTACAGGGTCCGGGGAGCTGTTTTTT	CASSYSFTGSGELFF
TRBV7-9	.	.	TRBJ1-6	TGTGCCAGCAGCAGGGAGGGCAATTCACCCCTCCACTTT	CASSREGNSPLHF
TRBV2	.	.	TRBJ1-1	TGTGCCAGCAGTATTCAGGGCTATTCTGAAGCTTTCTTT	CASSIQGYSEAFF
TRBV2	.	.	TRBJ2-6	TGTGCCAGCAAAAACGGCGGCTCTGGGGCCAACGTCCTGACTTTC	CASKNGGSGANVLTF
TRBV7-9	TRBD1	few	TRBJ1-1	TGTGCCAGCAGCTTAACAGGGGTTCAGCCTGAAGCTTTCTTT	CASSLTGVQPEAFF